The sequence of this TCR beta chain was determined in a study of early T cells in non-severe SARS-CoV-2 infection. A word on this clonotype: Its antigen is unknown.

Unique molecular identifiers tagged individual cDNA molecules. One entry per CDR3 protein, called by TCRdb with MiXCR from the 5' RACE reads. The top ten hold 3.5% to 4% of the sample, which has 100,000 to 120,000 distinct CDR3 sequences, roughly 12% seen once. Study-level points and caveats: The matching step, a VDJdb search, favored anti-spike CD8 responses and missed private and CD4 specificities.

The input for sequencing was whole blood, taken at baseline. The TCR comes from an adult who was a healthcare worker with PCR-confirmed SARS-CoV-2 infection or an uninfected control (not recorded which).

The CDR3 loop is CASSFRGAVTYEQYF. The CDR3 coding sequence is TGTGCCAGCAGTTTCAGGGGCGCTGTTACCTACGAGCAGTACTTC. The V and J genes are TRBV12-3 or TRBV12-4 and TRBJ2-7, with a tentative D call TRBD1 (6 bases). The CDR3 has 15 residues. Trimming took off 3 bases at V and 2 bases at J, with 14 bases between the two ends.